This T cell receptor (beta chain) emerged from a study of OX40 agonist ivuxolimab in advanced cancers. Turning to the study itself: Age averaged around 54 years (range about 20 to 79), and 82.7% were male.

Study-level findings and limits: CD8+ T cells averaged more expanded clones than CD4+.

Generated by immunoSEQ multiplex PCR, the TCRdb table keeps only in-frame clones and is missing some. The table records approximately 60,000 clones, over 75% of them present only once. Comments on this clone: Its antigen is unidentified.

The CDR3 covers 15 residues. CDR1 and CDR2 from the germline V gene are MDHEN and SYDVKM. V dropped 8 bases and J dropped 7; count of bases not matched to a gene: 9. The genes are TRBV28 and TRBJ2-1; TRBD1 matches at 12 bases. The specimen comprised CD4+ or CD8+ T cells sorted from blood, sampled in a trial of the OX40 agonist ivuxolimab. The sequence came from an adult with an advanced solid tumor such as melanoma, head and neck, liver or kidney cancer. DNA of the CDR3: TGTGCCAGCGGCGTGGGGGACAGGGGGCGAAATGAGCAGTTCTTC. This encodes CASGVGDRGRNEQFF.